This is a list of T cell receptor beta chains from one sample in a study of human T cells and chemical hapten exposure. From the RACE reads, TCRdb called clonotypes with MiXCR, one entry per CDR3 protein. The table records around 70,000 distinct CDR3 sequences, 8.5% to 14% of them present only once. This sample comprised whole blood, obtained in connection with sensitization to the hapten diphenylcyclopropenone (DPC). The receptors were sampled from a woman between 50 and 59 years old with alopecia areata. Some clones in this sample may be carry-over from other donors' samples. Each CDR3 is given with its conserved first and last residue. A D gene is named only where the DNA matches it firmly. Only part of the rows carry a size: once, few, many, or a class if the clone is expanded.

d_call clone_size j_call v_call cdr3_aa cdr3_nt
TRBD1 NA TRBJ1-1 TRBV20-1 CSASATGTANTEAFF TGCAGTGCTAGTGCAACCGGGACAGCTAACACTGAAGCTTTCTTT
NA NA TRBJ2-2 TRBV6-1 CATRKEGLGTGELFF TGTGCCACCCGCAAGGAGGGTTTGGGTACCGGGGAGCTGTTTTTT
NA few TRBJ2-5 TRBV18 CASSPTIGEETQYF TGTGCCAGCTCACCAACGATTGGCGAAGAGACCCAGTACTTC
TRBD1 few TRBJ1-1 TRBV24-1 CATSDNGQGRTEAFF TGTGCCACCAGTGACAACGGACAGGGGAGGACTGAAGCTTTCTTT
TRBD1 NA TRBJ2-5 TRBV27 CASSPQGFQETQYF TGTGCCAGCAGTCCACAGGGGTTCCAAGAGACCCAGTACTTC
NA NA TRBJ2-4 TRBV6-5 CASSYSFRPTDGSKNIQYF TGTGCCAGCAGTTACTCGTTCAGGCCTACCGACGGATCCAAAAACATTCAGTACTTC
NA few TRBJ2-4 TRBV18 CASSPGTERVAKNIQYF TGTGCCAGCTCACCGGGGACGGAACGAGTAGCCAAAAACATTCAGTACTTC
NA once TRBJ2-1 TRBV20-1 CSARDGRVDNEQFF TGCAGTGCTAGAGACGGGAGAGTAGACAATGAGCAGTTCTTC
NA many TRBJ2-7 TRBV19 CASSLSPRYEQYF TGTGCCAGTAGCCTATCTCCACGATACGAGCAGTACTTC
NA many TRBJ2-1 TRBV2 CASRQQGVNHGEQFF TGTGCCAGCAGACAGCAGGGAGTCAACCACGGTGAGCAGTTCTTC
NA few TRBJ2-5 TRBV11-2 CASSSSPRQSAQETQYF TGTGCCAGCAGCTCCTCTCCCCGACAGTCAGCCCAAGAGACCCAGTACTTC
NA NA TRBJ2-7 TRBV5-1 CASSFGQPLGEQYF TGCGCCAGCAGCTTTGGACAGCCCTTGGGGGAGCAGTACTTC
NA NA TRBJ1-3 TRBV4-3 CASSQENQRSGNTIYF TGCGCCAGCAGCCAAGAGAACCAGCGCTCTGGAAACACCATATATTTT
NA many TRBJ1-5 TRBV18 CASSPQGSNQPQHF TGTGCCAGCTCACCTCAGGGTTCCAATCAGCCCCAGCATTTT
NA many TRBJ2-3 TRBV7-9 CASAFGASTDTQYF TGTGCCAGCGCTTTCGGGGCCAGCACAGATACGCAGTATTTT
TRBD1 few TRBJ1-1 TRBV7-3 CASSRQGETEAFF TGTGCCAGCAGCCGACAGGGGGAAACTGAAGCTTTCTTT
TRBD1 NA TRBJ2-7 TRBV5-1 CASTLGDRPYEQYF TGCGCCAGCACCCTCGGGGACAGACCCTACGAGCAGTACTTC
NA few TRBJ2-1 TRBV29-1 CSVVGLQKVYNEQFF TGCAGCGTAGTGGGCCTCCAAAAGGTCTACAATGAGCAGTTCTTC
TRBD2 many TRBJ2-3 TRBV11-3 CASSLGLAGGPADTQYF TGTGCCAGCAGCTTAGGACTAGCGGGGGGGCCCGCAGATACGCAGTATTTT
TRBD2 few TRBJ2-5 TRBV12-3/TRBV12-4 CASSFSGTQETQYF TGTGCCAGCAGTTTTAGCGGGACTCAAGAGACCCAGTACTTC
TRBD1 NA TRBJ1-5 TRBV5-1 CASSPGATGGFSNQPQHF TGCGCCAGCAGCCCGGGCGCGACAGGGGGATTTAGCAATCAGCCCCAGCATTTT
TRBD1 many TRBJ2-7 TRBV6-5 CATQRDRGLSYEQYF TGTGCCACCCAGAGGGACAGGGGGCTTTCCTACGAGCAGTACTTC
TRBD1 NA TRBJ1-1 TRBV29-1 CSAKGQGIKLLNTEAFF TGCAGCGCGAAAGGACAGGGCATTAAGCTGCTAAACACTGAAGCTTTCTTT
NA NA TRBJ2-1 TRBV12-5 CASGFRYNEQFF TGTGCTAGTGGTTTTCGCTACAATGAGCAGTTCTTC
NA NA TRBJ2-1 TRBV3-1 CASSRTTRAGEQFF TGTGCCAGCAGCCGTACCACTAGGGCCGGTGAGCAGTTCTTC
TRBD1 once TRBJ2-7 TRBV5-1 CASRKDRAYEQYF TGCGCCAGCAGGAAGGACAGGGCCTACGAGCAGTACTTC
TRBD1 NA TRBJ2-5 TRBV5-1 CASRPRGQNPGVTQYF TGCGCCAGCAGACCCAGGGGGCAGAACCCAGGGGTGACCCAGTACTTC
NA once TRBJ2-7 TRBV11-2 CASRFEYEQYF TGTGCCAGCAGATTCGAATACGAGCAGTACTTC
NA many TRBJ1-4 TRBV6-1 CASALGPATNEKLFF TGTGCCAGCGCCCTTGGTCCTGCAACTAATGAAAAACTGTTTTTT
NA many TRBJ1-2 TRBV7-2 CASSLNRVGGYTF TGTGCCAGCAGCTTAAACAGGGTGGGCGGCTACACCTTC
NA many TRBJ1-1 TRBV10-1 CASSESGRTNTEAFF TGCGCCAGCAGTGAGTCGGGGAGAACCAACACTGAAGCTTTCTTT
TRBD2 few TRBJ2-2 TRBV6-5 CASSYTGRGGPGELFF TGTGCCAGCAGTTACACAGGCCGGGGGGGCCCCGGGGAGCTGTTTTTT
NA few TRBJ2-2 TRBV3-1 CASSQGGAGELFF TGTGCCAGCAGCCAGGGGGGCGCCGGGGAGCTGTTTTTT
TRBD1 NA TRBJ2-6 TRBV6-2/TRBV6-3 CASSYEGAVGANVLTF TGTGCCAGCAGTTACGAGGGGGCGGTAGGGGCCAACGTCCTGACTTTC
NA many TRBJ2-7 TRBV5-1 CASSAGPQGITFEQYF TGCGCCAGCAGCGCGGGACCGCAGGGCATAACTTTCGAGCAGTACTTC
NA many TRBJ1-4 TRBV7-9 CASSSTAGPALGEKLFF TGTGCCAGCAGCTCGACGGCAGGCCCAGCTCTCGGAGAAAAACTGTTTTTT
NA many TRBJ1-2 TRBV7-2 CASSLAALLSYGYTF TGTGCCAGCAGCTTAGCTGCTTTACTGAGCTATGGCTACACCTTC
NA many TRBJ2-1 TRBV6-6 CASSERYNEQFF TGTGCCAGCAGTGAGCGGTACAATGAGCAGTTCTTC
NA many TRBJ1-2 TRBV18 CASSPSRRDGGQDGYTF TGTGCCAGCTCACCCTCACGTCGTGACGGGGGCCAGGATGGCTACACCTTC
NA few TRBJ1-4 TRBV12-3/TRBV12-4 CASSLDRLNEKLFF TGTGCCAGCAGTTTGGACAGATTGAATGAAAAACTGTTTTTT
TRBD1 NA TRBJ1-1 TRBV7-2 CASSLEGQGLKTFF TGTGCCAGCAGCTTAGAGGGACAGGGGCTGAAAACTTTCTTT
NA NA TRBJ2-3 TRBV12-5 CASGLTTDTQYF TGTGCTAGTGGTTTGACCACAGATACGCAGTATTTT
NA NA TRBJ1-1 TRBV10-3 CAIRGGGGTEAFF TGTGCCATCAGAGGCGGGGGGGGCACTGAAGCTTTCTTT
TRBD1 NA TRBJ2-7 TRBV7-6 CASSPSGTGMLEQYF TGTGCCAGCAGCCCCTCCGGGACAGGGATGTTGGAGCAGTACTTC
TRBD1 many TRBJ2-1 TRBV11-2 CASSISGGYEQFF TGTGCCAGCAGCATCTCAGGGGGCTATGAGCAGTTCTTC